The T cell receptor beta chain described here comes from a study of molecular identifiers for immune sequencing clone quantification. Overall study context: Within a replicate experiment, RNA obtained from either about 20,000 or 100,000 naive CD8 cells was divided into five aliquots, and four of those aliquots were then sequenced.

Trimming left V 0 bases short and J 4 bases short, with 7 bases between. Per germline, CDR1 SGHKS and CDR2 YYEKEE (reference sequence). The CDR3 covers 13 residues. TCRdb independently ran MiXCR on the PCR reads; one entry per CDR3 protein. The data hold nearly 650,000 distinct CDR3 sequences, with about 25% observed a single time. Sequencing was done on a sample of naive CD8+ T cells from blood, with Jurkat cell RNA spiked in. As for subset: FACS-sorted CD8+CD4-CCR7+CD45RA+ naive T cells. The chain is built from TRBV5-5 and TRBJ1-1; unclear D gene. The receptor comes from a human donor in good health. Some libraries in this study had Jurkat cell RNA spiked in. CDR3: CASSLGSFTEAFF. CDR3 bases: TGTGCCAGCAGCTTGGGGTCATTCACTGAAGCTTTCTTT.